This TCR beta chain was captured by sequencing in a study of beta chain features in type 1 diabetes. On the study more broadly: On cell yields, gender and age, patients and healthy donors were similar.

General observations from the study: Naive, central memory and Treg TCRB repertoires appeared more alike in patients than in healthy donors. Moderate but significant shortening of TCRB CDR3s was recorded in all four CD4+ subsets from Type 1 diabetes patients. PCR might show a preference for shorter templates, equally across patients and controls.

This clone was picked up a small number of times. As yet, its antigen is unknown. Trimming cost V 10 bases and J 5 bases, with 14 bases left between them. The CDR3 length is 13 residues. CDR1 and CDR2 from the germline V gene are MNHNY and SVGAGI (reference sequence). The isolated RNA, all of it, was reverse transcribed, so expressed TCRB transcripts were what got sequenced. Sequenced by immunoSEQ multiplex PCR; TCRdb stores in-frame clones only, minus some. The sample lists a few hundred thousand clones; around an eighth were seen once. This TCR was recovered from a young man with type 1 diabetes. Material for sequencing was naive CD4+ T cells from blood. The chain carries TRBV6-6 and TRBJ1-4; D perhaps matches TRBD1 (6 bases). Here the CDR3 DNA reads TGTGCCACCACAGGGCACTACAATGAAAAACTGTTTTTT. Its translation is CATTGHYNEKLFF.